In this sample, the clone carrying this T cell receptor beta chain turned up many times. These data originate in a study of T cells in Graves' hyperthyroidism and ophthalmopathy. The CDR3 is 18 amino acids. Germline V gene data show CDR1 as KGHSH and CDR2 as LQKENI. The V and J ends lost 4 bases and 0 bases, in that order; junction bases with no gene match: 11. Stable hyperthyroidism: no ophthalmopathy progression over 18 months of follow-up. PBMCs stemmed from 10 ml fresh peripheral blood. From RNA transcripts, TCR beta CDR3 regions were amplified. First-round RT-PCR of the TCR CDR3 relied on the HTBI primer set. Each CDR3 protein is one row after TCRdb ran MiXCR on the multiplex PCR reads. This table has some 350,000 distinct CDR3 sequences, around a quarter appearing once.

The TCR originated in a man aged 50 or older with Graves' hyperthyroidism. Input material: blood. The V call is TRBV18, the J call TRBJ2-1, with 8 nucleotides matching TRBD1. CDR3 amino acids: CASSQSAGTGSSYNEQFF. In DNA, the CDR3 is TGTGCCAGCTCACAATCAGCCGGGACAGGTAGCTCCTACAATGAGCAGTTCTTC.